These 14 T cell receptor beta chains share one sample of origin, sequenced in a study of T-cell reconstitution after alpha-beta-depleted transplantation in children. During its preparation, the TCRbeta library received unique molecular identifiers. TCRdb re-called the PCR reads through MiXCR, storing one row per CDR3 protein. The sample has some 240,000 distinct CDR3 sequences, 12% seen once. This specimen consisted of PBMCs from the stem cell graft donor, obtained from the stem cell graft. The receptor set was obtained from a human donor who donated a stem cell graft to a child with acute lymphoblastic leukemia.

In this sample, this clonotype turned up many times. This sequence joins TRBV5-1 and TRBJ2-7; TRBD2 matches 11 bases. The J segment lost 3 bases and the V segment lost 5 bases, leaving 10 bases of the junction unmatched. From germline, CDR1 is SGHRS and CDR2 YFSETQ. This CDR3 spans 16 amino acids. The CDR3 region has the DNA TGCGCCAGCAGACCCGGCGGGACTAGCGGCGACTACGAGCAGTACTTC. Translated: CASRPGGTSGDYEQYF.

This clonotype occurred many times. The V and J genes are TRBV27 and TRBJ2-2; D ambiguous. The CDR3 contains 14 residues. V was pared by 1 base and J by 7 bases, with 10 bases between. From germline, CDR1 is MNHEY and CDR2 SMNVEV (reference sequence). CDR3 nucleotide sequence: TGTGCCAGCAGTTTATACCGAACTAACGGGGAGCTGTTTTTT. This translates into CASSLYRTNGELFF.

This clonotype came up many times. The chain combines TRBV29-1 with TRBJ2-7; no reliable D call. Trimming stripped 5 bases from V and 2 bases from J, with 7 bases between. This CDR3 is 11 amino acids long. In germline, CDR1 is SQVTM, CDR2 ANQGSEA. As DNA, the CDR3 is TGCAGCGTTTTACAGACCTACGAGCAGTACTTC. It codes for CSVLQTYEQYF.

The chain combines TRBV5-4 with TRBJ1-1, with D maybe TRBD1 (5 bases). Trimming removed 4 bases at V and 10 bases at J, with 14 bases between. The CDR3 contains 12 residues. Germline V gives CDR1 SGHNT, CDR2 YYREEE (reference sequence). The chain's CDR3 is CASSPGPGGAFF. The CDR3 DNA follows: TGTGCCAGCAGCCCAGGGCCCGGGGGAGCTTTCTTT.

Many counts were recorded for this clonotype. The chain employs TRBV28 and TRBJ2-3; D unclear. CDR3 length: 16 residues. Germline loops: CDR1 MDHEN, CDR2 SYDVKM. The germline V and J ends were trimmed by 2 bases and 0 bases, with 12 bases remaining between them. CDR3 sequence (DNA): TGTGCCAGCAGTTTAGAAAACGGGTGGAGCACAGATACGCAGTATTTT. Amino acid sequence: CASSLENGWSTDTQYF.

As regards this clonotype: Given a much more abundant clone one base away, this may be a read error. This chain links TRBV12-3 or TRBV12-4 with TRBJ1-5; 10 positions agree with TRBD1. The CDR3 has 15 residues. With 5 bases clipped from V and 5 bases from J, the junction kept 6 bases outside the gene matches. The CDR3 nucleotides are TGTGCCAGCAGTGGTTGGGACAGGGGCCATCAGCCCCAGCATTTT. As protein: CASSGWDRGHQPQHF.

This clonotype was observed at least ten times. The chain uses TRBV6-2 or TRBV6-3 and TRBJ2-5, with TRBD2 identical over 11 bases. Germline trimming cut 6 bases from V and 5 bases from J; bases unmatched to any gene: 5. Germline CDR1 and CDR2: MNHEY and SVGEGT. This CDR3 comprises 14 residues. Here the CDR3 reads CASRKLAGVETQYF. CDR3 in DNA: TGTGCCAGCAGGAAACTAGCGGGAGTGGAGACCCAGTACTTC.

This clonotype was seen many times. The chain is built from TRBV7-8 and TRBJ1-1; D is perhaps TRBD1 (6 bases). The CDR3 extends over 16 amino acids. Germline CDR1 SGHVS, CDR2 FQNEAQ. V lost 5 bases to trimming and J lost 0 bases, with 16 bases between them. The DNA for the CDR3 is TGTGCCAGCAGCCTCAACCGGGGGACATTGAACACTGAAGCTTTCTTT. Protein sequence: CASSLNRGTLNTEAFF.

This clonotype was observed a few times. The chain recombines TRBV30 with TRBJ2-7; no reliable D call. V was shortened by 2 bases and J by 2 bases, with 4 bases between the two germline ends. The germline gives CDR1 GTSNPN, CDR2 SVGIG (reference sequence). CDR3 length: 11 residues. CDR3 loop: CAWSRTYEQYF. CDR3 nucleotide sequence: TGTGCCTGGAGTAGAACCTACGAGCAGTACTTC.

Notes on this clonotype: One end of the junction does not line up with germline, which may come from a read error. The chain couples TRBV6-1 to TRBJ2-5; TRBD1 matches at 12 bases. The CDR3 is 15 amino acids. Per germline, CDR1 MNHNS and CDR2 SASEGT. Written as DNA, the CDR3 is TGTGCCAGCAGCCTGGGACAGGGGGCTTTGGAGACCCGGTACTTC. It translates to CASSLGQGALETRYF.

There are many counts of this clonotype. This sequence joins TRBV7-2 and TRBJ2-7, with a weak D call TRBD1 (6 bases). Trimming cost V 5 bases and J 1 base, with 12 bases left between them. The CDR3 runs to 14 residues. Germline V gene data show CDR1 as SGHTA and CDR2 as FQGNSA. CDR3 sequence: CASSSRQASYEQYF. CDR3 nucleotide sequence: TGTGCCAGCAGCAGTAGACAGGCGTCCTACGAGCAGTACTTC.

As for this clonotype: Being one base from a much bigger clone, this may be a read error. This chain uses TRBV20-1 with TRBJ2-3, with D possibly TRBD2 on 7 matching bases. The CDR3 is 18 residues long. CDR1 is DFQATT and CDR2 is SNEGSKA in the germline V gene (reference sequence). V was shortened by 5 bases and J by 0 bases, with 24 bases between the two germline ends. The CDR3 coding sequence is TGCAGTGCTGCAGACAATAGGGGGGGGACAAGAAGCACAGATACGCAGTATTTT. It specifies CSAADNRGGTRSTDTQYF.

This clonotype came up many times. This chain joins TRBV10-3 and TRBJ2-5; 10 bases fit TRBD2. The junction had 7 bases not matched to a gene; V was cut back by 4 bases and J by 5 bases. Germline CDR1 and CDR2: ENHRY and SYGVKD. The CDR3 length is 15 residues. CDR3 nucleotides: TGTGCCATCAGTGCGAGCGGGAGGGCCGGTGAGACCCAGTACTTC. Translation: CAISASGRAGETQYF.

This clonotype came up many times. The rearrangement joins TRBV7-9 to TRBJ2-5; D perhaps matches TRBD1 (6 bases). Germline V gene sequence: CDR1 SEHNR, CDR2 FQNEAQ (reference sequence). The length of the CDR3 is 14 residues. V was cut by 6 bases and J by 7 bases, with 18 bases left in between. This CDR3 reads CASRLLRGRGTQYF. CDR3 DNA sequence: TGTGCCAGCAGATTGTTGAGGGGGAGAGGGACCCAGTACTTC.